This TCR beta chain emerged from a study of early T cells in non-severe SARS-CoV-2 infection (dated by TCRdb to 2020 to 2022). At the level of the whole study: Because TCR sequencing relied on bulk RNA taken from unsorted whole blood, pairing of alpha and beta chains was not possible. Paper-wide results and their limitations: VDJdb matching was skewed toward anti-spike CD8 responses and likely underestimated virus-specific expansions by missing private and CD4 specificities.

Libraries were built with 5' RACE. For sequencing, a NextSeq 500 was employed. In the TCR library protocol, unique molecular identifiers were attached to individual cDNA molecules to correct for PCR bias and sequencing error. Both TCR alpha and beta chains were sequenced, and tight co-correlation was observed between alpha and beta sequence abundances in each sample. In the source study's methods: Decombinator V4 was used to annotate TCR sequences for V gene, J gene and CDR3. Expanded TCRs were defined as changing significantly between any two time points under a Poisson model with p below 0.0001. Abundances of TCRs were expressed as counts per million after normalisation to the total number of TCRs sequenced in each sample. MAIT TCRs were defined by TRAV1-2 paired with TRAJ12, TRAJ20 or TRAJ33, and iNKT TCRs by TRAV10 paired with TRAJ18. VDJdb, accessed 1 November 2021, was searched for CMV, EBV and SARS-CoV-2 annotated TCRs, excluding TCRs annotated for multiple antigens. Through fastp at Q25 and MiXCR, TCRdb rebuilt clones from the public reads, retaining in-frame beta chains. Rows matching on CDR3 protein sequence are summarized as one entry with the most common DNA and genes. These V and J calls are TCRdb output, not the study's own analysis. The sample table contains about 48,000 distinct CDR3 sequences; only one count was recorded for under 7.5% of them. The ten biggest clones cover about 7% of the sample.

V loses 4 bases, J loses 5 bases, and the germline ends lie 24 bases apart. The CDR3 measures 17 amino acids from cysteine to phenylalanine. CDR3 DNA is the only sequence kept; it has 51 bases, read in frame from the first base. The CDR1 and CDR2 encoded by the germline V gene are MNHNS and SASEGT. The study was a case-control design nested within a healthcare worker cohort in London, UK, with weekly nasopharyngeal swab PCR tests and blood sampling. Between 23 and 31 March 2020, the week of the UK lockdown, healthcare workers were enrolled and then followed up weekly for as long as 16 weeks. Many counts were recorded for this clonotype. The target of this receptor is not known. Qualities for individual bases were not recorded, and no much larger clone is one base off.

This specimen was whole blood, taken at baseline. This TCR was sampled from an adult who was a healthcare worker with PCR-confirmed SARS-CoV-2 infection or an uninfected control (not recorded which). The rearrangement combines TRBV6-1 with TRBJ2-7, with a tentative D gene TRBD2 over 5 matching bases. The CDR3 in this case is CASSARTAPRGYDEQYF. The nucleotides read TGTGCCAGCAGTGCCCGGACTGCCCCCAGAGGGTACGACGAGCAGTACTTC.